This TCR beta chain derives from a study of T cells after yellow fever vaccination. The study's findings and limits: Detected again after the booster were most primary-vaccination clones, at 96% CD4 and about 90% CD8. Bulk-population clonotypes that are abundant could appear as contaminants in FACS-sorted repertoires. When the response was secondary, it was weaker but reached its peak faster, day 5 versus 15.

5'RACE template switching generated TCR cDNA, adding a universal primer site and UMIs. Via MiXCR, TCRdb re-called the 5' RACE reads, giving one row per CDR3 protein. The data hold hundreds of thousands of distinct CDR3 sequences, with roughly 14% observed a single time. Germline CDR1 DFQATT, CDR2 SNEGSKA (reference sequence). Unmatched junction bases numbered 3, after V lost 3 bases and J lost 4 bases. CDR3 length equals 12 residues. Only a few counts were recorded for this clonotype. What it binds is unknown. This material consisted of PBMCs, taken on the day of the yellow fever booster vaccination. The clonotype originates from a man aged 25 to 40 who received the YFV17D yellow fever vaccine. This chain uses TRBV20-1 with TRBJ2-7, with 7 bases identical to TRBD1. CDR3 sequence: CSARKGAYEQYF. The CDR3 region has the DNA TGCAGTGCTAGGAAGGGGGCGTACGAGCAGTACTTC.